The 25 T cell receptor beta chains listed next were all sequenced from one sample in a study of control samples from healthy donors and cancer patients. The assay was immunoSEQ multiplex PCR, and TCRdb's table has in-frame clones only and misses some. The sample consists of roughly 150,000 clones, 85% to 90% of them appearing once. Sequencing was performed on blood. Source of these receptors: a man younger than 35 in good health.

V is TRBV5-4 and J is TRBJ1-1, with 8 bases matching TRBD1. J gave up 8 bases and V 3 bases, and 9 bases lay outside the gene matches. Germline values: CDR1 SGHNT, CDR2 YYREEE (reference sequence). The CDR3 consists of 14 residues. CDR3: CASSSPTGEKEAFF. The CDR3 DNA is TGTGCCAGCAGCTCTCCGACAGGGGAAAAGGAAGCTTTCTTT.

The chain carries TRBV5-1 and TRBJ2-7; unclear D gene. The germline V and J ends were trimmed by 0 bases and 2 bases, with 12 bases remaining between them. This CDR3 comprises 15 residues. Germline V gives CDR1 SGHRS, CDR2 YFSETQ. CDR3 DNA: TGCGCCAGCAGCTTGGCTCGGGTCCCCGCCTACGAGCAGTACTTC. Amino acids: CASSLARVPAYEQYF.

V usage is TRBV20-1 and J usage is TRBJ2-2; 7 nucleotides match TRBD2. V lost 3 bases to trimming and J lost 1 base; unmatched junction nucleotides: 5. There are 15 residues in the CDR3. CDR1 DFQATT and CDR2 SNEGSKA come from the germline V gene (reference sequence). The CDR3 region has the DNA TGCAGTGCTAGTCGAGGCGGGGGGAACACCGGGGAGCTGTTTTTT. Translating gives CSASRGGGNTGELFF.

This clone was picked up one time. The genes are TRBV7-2 and TRBJ2-7; D unresolved. This CDR3 spans 15 amino acids. The V end lost 5 bases, the J end lost 0 bases, and 14 bases lay between the germline ends. The V gene's germline CDR1 is SGHTA and CDR2 FQGNSA. This CDR3 reads CASSARPGYSYEQYF. In DNA, the CDR3 is TGTGCCAGCAGCGCCAGGCCTGGTTACTCCTACGAGCAGTACTTC. Filled out from reference TRBV7-2 and TRBJ2-7, the complete variable domain reads GAGVSQSPSNKVTEKGKDVELRCDPISGHTALYWYRQSLGQGLEFLIYFQGNSAPDKSGLPSDRFSAERTGGSVSTLTIQRTQQEDSAVYLCASSARPGYSYEQYFGPGTRLTVT.

The J gene is TRBJ1-1, the V gene TRBV7-3; the match to TRBD1 covers 8 bases. The CDR3 consists of 16 residues. The ends lost 5 bases at V and 2 bases at J; junction bases unmatched: 10. Germline V gene data show CDR1 as SGHTA and CDR2 as FQGTGA. The CDR3 is CASSIMGTGSNTEAFF. The CDR3 DNA reads as TGTGCCAGCAGCATTATGGGGACAGGATCTAACACTGAAGCTTTCTTT.

The chain uses TRBV3-1 (or the pseudogene TRBV3-2) and TRBJ2-3, with TRBD1 matching 9 bases. Germline V gene lookup returns CDR1 LGHDT and CDR2 YNNKEL (reference sequence). The CDR3 contains 16 residues. V lost 0 bases to trimming and J lost 5 bases; unmatched junction nucleotides: 6. The CDR3 is CASSQDRTGAVDTQYF. DNA for the CDR3: TGTGCCAGCAGCCAAGATAGGACAGGGGCCGTAGATACGCAGTATTTT.

The V call is TRBV7-9, the J call TRBJ2-5, with 16 bases aligning to TRBD2. CDR1 is SEHNR, CDR2 FQNEAQ, per germline (reference sequence). Trimming at V came to 6 bases and at J to 5 bases, leaving 15 bases not matched to a gene. This CDR3 region has 19 residues. Here the CDR3 reads CASSFPGTSGGADQETQYF. The CDR3 DNA reads TGTGCCAGCAGTTTCCCCGGGACTAGCGGGGGGGCCGATCAGGAGACCCAGTACTTC.

V and J are TRBV5-1 and TRBJ2-3; no clear D. CDR1 is SGHRS and CDR2 is YFSETQ in the germline V gene. The ends were cut back, 0 bases at V and 14 bases at J, with 13 bases in the middle. CDR3 size: 12 residues. The CDR3 is CASSLGDGWRYF. DNA for the CDR3: TGCGCCAGCAGCTTGGGTGACGGGTGGAGGTATTTT. Variable domain in full (rest from reference TRBV5-1 and TRBJ2-3): KAGVTQTPRYLIKTRGQQVTLSCSPISGHRSVSWYQQTPGQGLQFLFEYFSETQRNKGNFPGRFSGRQFSNSRSEMNVSTLELGDSALYLCASSLGDGWRYFGPGTRLTVL.

J is TRBJ1-3 and V is TRBV7-2; D is possibly TRBD1 (5 bases). Trimming cost V 8 bases and J 4 bases, with 9 bases left between them. The CDR3 sequence is 12 residues long. Germline V gives CDR1 SGHTA, CDR2 FQGNSA. The CDR3 region has the DNA TGTGCCAGCGGCAGGGTAGGAAACACCATATATTTT. Translating gives CASGRVGNTIYF.

This chain joins TRBV7-2 and TRBJ1-1; TRBD1 is a possible D gene (5 bases). The V gene lost 2 bases and the J gene lost 5 bases, with 24 bases spanning the gap. The CDR3 extends over 18 amino acids. CDR1 is SGHTA, CDR2 FQGNSA, per germline. For the CDR3, the DNA is TGTGCCAGCAGCTTAAGACCGGAGCCAGGACAAGGGAGTACTGAAGCTTTCTTT. Translated, it gives CASSLRPEPGQGSTEAFF. The complete variable domain, with remaining parts taken from reference TRBV7-2 and TRBJ1-1, reads GAGVSQSPSNKVTEKGKDVELRCDPISGHTALYWYRQSLGQGLEFLIYFQGNSAPDKSGLPSDRFSAERTGGSVSTLTIQRTQQEDSAVYLCASSLRPEPGQGSTEAFFGQGTRLTVV.

V usage is TRBV5-1 and J usage is TRBJ2-7; D is perhaps TRBD1 (6 bases). From germline, CDR1 is SGHRS and CDR2 YFSETQ. This CDR3 comprises 14 residues. Trimming removed 4 bases from V and 2 bases from J, with 13 bases in between. CDR3 protein: CASSPTRGTYEQYF. The CDR3 coding sequence is TGCGCCAGCAGCCCGACAAGGGGGACCTACGAGCAGTACTTC.

Only one count was recorded for this clone. This chain links TRBV11-2 with TRBJ1-3, with a tentative D call TRBD1 (6 bases). The CDR3 runs to 16 residues. The ends were cut back, 5 bases at V and 8 bases at J, with 22 bases in the middle. CDR1 SGHAT and CDR2 FQNNGV come from the germline V gene. CDR3 nucleotides: TGTGCCAGCAGCGACAGATGGGGGGCTCAAATGGACACCATATATTTT. Translation gives CASSDRWGAQMDTIYF.

J is TRBJ1-1 and V is TRBV5-1; 7 bases align to TRBD1. The V segment lost 4 bases and the J segment 1 base; nucleotides outside the gene matches: 10. CDR1 is SGHRS, CDR2 YFSETQ, per germline. The CDR3 length is 16 residues. CDR3 amino acids: CASSQRQGGKNTEAFF. The CDR3 coding sequence is TGCGCCAGCAGCCAACGACAGGGTGGAAAGAACACTGAAGCTTTCTTT.

This clone was seen a few times. The gene calls are TRBV9 and TRBJ2-2, with a weak D call TRBD2 (5 bases). There are 12 residues in the CDR3. Germline V gives CDR1 SGDLS, CDR2 YYNGEE. V lost 4 bases and J lost 6, with 7 bases in between. CDR3 nucleotides: TGTGCCAGCAGCATGGGAGCCGGGGAGCTGTTTTTT. This encodes CASSMGAGELFF.

CDR3 nucleotide sequence: TGTGCCAGCAGTGAATGGGGTGGGGGACAGCCCCAGCATTTT. Its translation: CASSEWGGGQPQHF. The chain uses TRBV6-1 and TRBJ1-5; TRBD1 is a possible D gene (5 bases). This CDR3 comprises 14 residues. The ends were cut back, 2 bases at V and 7 bases at J, with 12 bases in the middle. CDR1 is MNHNS and CDR2 is SASEGT in the germline V gene.

The rearrangement links TRBV28 to TRBJ2-3; D is perhaps TRBD2 (6 bases). CDR1 and CDR2 from the germline V gene are MDHEN and SYDVKM. The V end was cut by 5 bases, the J end by 1 base, with 25 bases between. The CDR3 has 19 residues. CDR3: CASSPLPRFGGGRTDTQYF. DNA of the CDR3: TGTGCCAGCAGTCCCCTTCCAAGATTCGGGGGTGGACGCACAGATACGCAGTATTTT.

This sequence joins TRBV5-5 and TRBJ2-7; D unclear. The V end was cut by 4 bases, the J end by 3 bases, with 17 bases between. Germline CDR1 is SGHKS and CDR2 is YYEKEE (reference sequence). This CDR3 contains 15 residues. The CDR3 protein is CASSLESGRHYEQYF. Written as DNA, the CDR3 is TGTGCCAGCAGCCTGGAGTCCGGCAGGCACTACGAGCAGTACTTC.

The CDR3 here is CSGRDTYTDTQYF. The CDR3 region has the DNA TGCAGCGGTCGGGACACCTACACAGATACGCAGTATTTT. The rearrangement links TRBV29-1 to TRBJ2-3; a possible D gene is TRBD1 (6 bases). CDR3 length: 13 amino acids. The V end lost 7 bases, the J end lost 2 bases, and 13 bases lay between the germline ends. The V gene's germline CDR1 is SQVTM and CDR2 ANQGSEA.

This clone was counted once. The chain links TRBV4-1 to TRBJ2-1; 8 positions match TRBD1. V shed 2 bases and J 4 bases; nucleotides not matched to a gene: 10. From germline, CDR1 is MGHRA and CDR2 YSYEKL. The CDR3 is 17 residues long. The CDR3 reads CASSQSLGQASYNEQFF. CDR3 in DNA: TGCGCCAGCAGCCAATCATTGGGACAGGCGAGTTACAATGAGCAGTTCTTC.

The chain joins TRBV5-6 to TRBJ1-2; tentatively, D is TRBD1 (5 bases). The CDR3 has 12 amino acids. The V gene's germline CDR1 is SGHDT and CDR2 YYEEEE. Trimming left V 0 bases short and J 8 bases short, with 8 bases between. The CDR3 DNA is TGTGCCAGCAGCTTGGTCCAGGGCGGCTACACCTTC. It codes for CASSLVQGGYTF.

The chain uses TRBV28 and TRBJ2-5; 11 bases align to TRBD1. V was clipped by 6 bases and J by 6 bases; unmatched bases: 9. Germline CDR1 MDHEN, CDR2 SYDVKM. The CDR3 is 15 amino acids. The CDR3 here is CASSLDRGLKKTQYF. Here the CDR3 DNA reads TGTGCCAGCAGCTTGGACAGGGGGCTAAAAAAGACCCAGTACTTC. The full variable domain, with the rest looked up from reference TRBV28 and TRBJ2-5, is DVKVTQSSRYLVKRTGEKVFLECVQDMDHENMFWYRQDPGLGLRLIYFSYDVKMKEKGDIPEGYSVSREKKERFSLILESASTNQTSMYLCASSLDRGLKKTQYFGPGTRLLVL.

The gene calls are TRBV18 and TRBJ1-5, with D possibly matching TRBD1 (5 bases). With 6 bases removed from V and 0 bases from J, the gap between germline ends came to 18 bases. Germline V gives CDR1 KGHSH, CDR2 LQKENI. The CDR3 loop spans 17 amino acids. This chain's CDR3 is CASSGRQGNHSNQPQHF. In DNA form, the CDR3 reads TGTGCCAGCTCGGGGCGGCAGGGTAATCATAGCAATCAGCCCCAGCATTTT.

The chain has TRBV6-6 and TRBJ1-2, with D possibly matching TRBD1 (5 bases). Germline assignment: CDR1 MNHNY and CDR2 SVGAGI (reference sequence). V shed 2 bases and J shed 6 bases, with 13 bases lying between them. CDR3 length equals 14 residues. CDR3 DNA: TGTGCCAGCAGTTACACAGGACCCGCGGATGGCTACACCTTC. Residues: CASSYTGPADGYTF.

The chain employs TRBV7-6 and TRBJ2-2; 7 bases fit TRBD1. Trimming removed 0 bases from V and 4 bases from J; junction bases left unmatched: 5. CDR3 length: 16 residues. Germline CDR1 reads SGHVS; CDR2 reads FNYEAQ. CDR3 nucleotides: TGTGCCAGCAGCTTAGCCCACAGGGGAAGCACCGGGGAGCTGTTTTTT. Its translation: CASSLAHRGSTGELFF. The entire variable domain, with the rest obtained from reference TRBV7-6 and TRBJ2-2, is as follows: GAGVSQSPRYKVTKRGQDVALRCDPISGHVSLYWYRQALGQGPEFLTYFNYEAQQDKSGLPNDRFSAERPEGSISTLTIQRTEQRDSAMYRCASSLAHRGSTGELFFGEGSRLTVL.

This clone showed up just once. This chain connects TRBV18 to TRBJ1-3, with no clear D. This CDR3 spans 14 amino acids. Germline V gives CDR1 KGHSH, CDR2 LQKENI. V lost 1 base, J lost 4 bases, and 8 bases lay in between. The CDR3 here is CASSPREGGNTIYF. As DNA, the CDR3 is TGTGCCAGCTCACCACGTGAGGGAGGAAACACCATATATTTT.